This entry lists 10 T cell receptor beta chains sequenced from one sample in a study of cytomegalovirus exposure and HLA in healthy donors. The PCR employed 60 Vbeta primers together with 13 Jbeta primers. The assay was immunoSEQ multiplex PCR, and TCRdb's table has in-frame clones only and misses some. The sample consists of 180,000 or so clones, roughly 77% of them appearing once. The material sequenced was PBMCs. These receptors originate from a woman aged 40 to 50 in good health and CMV-seropositive.

This chain links TRBV6-1 with TRBJ2-7; the match to TRBD1 covers 8 bases. This CDR3 comprises 14 residues. Germline V gene sequence: CDR1 MNHNS, CDR2 SASEGT. The trim removed 7 bases at V and 3 bases at J, leaving 8 bases unmatched. The CDR3 nucleotides read TGTGCCAGCATGGCAGGGGGCTTCGTCTACGAGCAGTACTTC. This sequence encodes CASMAGGFVYEQYF.

The rearrangement joins TRBV27 to TRBJ1-5, with a possible D match to TRBD1 (5 bases). In germline, CDR1 is MNHEY, CDR2 SMNVEV (reference sequence). CDR3 length equals 17 residues. V was shortened by 2 bases and J by 6 bases, with 20 bases between the two germline ends. This CDR3 reads CASSLTVGGGVFQPQHF. The CDR3 DNA is TGTGCCAGCAGTTTAACTGTAGGCGGAGGGGTTTTTCAGCCCCAGCATTTT.

This clone was observed a few times. This chain joins TRBV13 and TRBJ2-5; D is possibly TRBD2 (6 bases). This CDR3 has 13 amino acids. Germline V gene data show CDR1 as PRHDT and CDR2 as FYEKMQ (reference sequence). Deletions cut 8 bases from V and 14 bases from J, with 24 bases between. The CDR3 DNA reads TGTGCCAGCCGCTCGTACTCTAGCGAGGATGTTTACTTC. It encodes CASRSYSSEDVYF.

V usage is TRBV7-3 and J usage is TRBJ2-1, with 10 bases fitting TRBD2. Looked up from germline, CDR1 is SGHTA and CDR2 is FQGTGA. The CDR3 sequence is 17 residues long. The V and J ends lost 4 bases and 8 bases, in that order; junction bases with no gene match: 14. The DNA of the CDR3 is TGTGCCAGCAGCTCTAAGGGGGGGCGGCTAGCGGGAGATGAGCAGTTCTTC. This encodes CASSSKGGRLAGDEQFF.

In its sample, this clone was seen once. The chain employs TRBV5-1 and TRBJ1-1; D unresolved. V shed 0 bases and J shed 5 bases, with 5 bases lying between them. CDR1 and CDR2 from the germline V gene are SGHRS and YFSETQ. This CDR3 contains 12 residues. As DNA, the CDR3 is TGCGCCAGCAGCTTGGTCCAGACTGAAGCTTTCTTT. It translates to CASSLVQTEAFF.

This sequence joins TRBV2 and TRBJ1-2, with 7 bases matching TRBD1. With V trimmed by 4 bases and J by 8 bases, 7 bases remained unmatched. Per germline, CDR1 SNHLY and CDR2 FYNNEI. CDR3 size: 13 residues. Here the CDR3 reads CASSVQGPQGYTF. CDR3 DNA: TGTGCCAGCAGTGTACAGGGGCCCCAGGGCTACACCTTC.

The J gene is TRBJ2-1, the V gene TRBV1; TRBD2 is the table's D call and was not checked against the DNA. TRBV1 is a pseudogene. The CDR3 consists of 18 residues. In nucleotides, the CDR3 is TGCACCAGCAGCCAAGGGGGTAGCGGGAGTTGCGGGGACAATGAGCAGTTCTTC. Protein sequence: CTSSQGGSGSCGDNEQFF.

This clone showed up just once. The rearrangement joins TRBV5-6 to TRBJ2-6, with 7 bases that match TRBD2. Germline V CDR1 and CDR2: SGHDT, YYEEEE. V shed 4 bases, J shed 1 base, and the junction held 2 bases outside the gene matches. The CDR3 covers 15 residues. The CDR3 loop reads CASSGGVSGANVLTF. The DNA for the CDR3 is TGTGCCAGCAGCGGGGGGGTTTCTGGGGCCAACGTCCTGACTTTC. Full variable domain (missing parts from reference TRBV5-6 and TRBJ2-6): DAGVTQSPTHLIKTRGQQVTLRCSPKSGHDTVSWYQQALGQGPQFIFQYYEEEERQRGNFPDRFSGHQFPNYSSELNVNALLLGDSALYLCASSGGVSGANVLTFGAGSRLTVL.

V and J are TRBV10-3 and TRBJ1-1; the D is unclear. V was cut by 2 bases and J by 10 bases, with 20 bases left in between. The CDR3 consists of 15 residues. CDR1 ENHRY and CDR2 SYGVKD come from the germline V gene. Here the CDR3 reads CAISEPPLGEVGAFF. CDR3 nucleotide sequence: TGTGCCATCAGTGAGCCCCCGTTAGGCGAGGTAGGAGCTTTCTTT.

This chain uses TRBV5-3 with TRBJ2-7; D perhaps matches TRBD2 (6 bases). TRBV5-3 is given ORF status, its function remaining uncertain. V shed 1 base and J shed 4 bases, with 30 bases lying between them. The CDR3 consists of 20 residues. The CDR3 region has the DNA TGTGCCAGAAGCTTGAGGCTGACCCCGCCCGGGACTGTCTATTTGTACGAGCAGTACTTC. This translates into CARSLRLTPPGTVYLYEQYF.